This T cell receptor beta chain was obtained from a study of blood T cell repertoires in COVID-19. Looking at the study overall: Samples of COVID-19 (acute and convalescent) were obtained from the United States, Italy and Spain.

This table comes from immunoSEQ multiplex PCR, and its TCRdb copy is limited to in-frame clones, with some not included. The table shows 250,000 to 300,000 clones, with approximately 89% occurring only once. Germline CDR1 reads SGHRS; CDR2 reads YFSETQ. The CDR3 covers 15 residues. V shed 0 bases and J 12 bases; nucleotides not matched to a gene: 10. The sequence was collected from a woman aged 55-70 years with acute or convalescent COVID-19. The J gene is TRBJ2-1, the V gene TRBV5-1; 9 bases agree with TRBD2. Sequenced material: peripheral blood. CDR3 sequence reads: CASSLGVLAGVGQFF. The CDR3 DNA is TGCGCCAGCAGCTTGGGGGTTTTAGCGGGAGTGGGGCAGTTCTTC.